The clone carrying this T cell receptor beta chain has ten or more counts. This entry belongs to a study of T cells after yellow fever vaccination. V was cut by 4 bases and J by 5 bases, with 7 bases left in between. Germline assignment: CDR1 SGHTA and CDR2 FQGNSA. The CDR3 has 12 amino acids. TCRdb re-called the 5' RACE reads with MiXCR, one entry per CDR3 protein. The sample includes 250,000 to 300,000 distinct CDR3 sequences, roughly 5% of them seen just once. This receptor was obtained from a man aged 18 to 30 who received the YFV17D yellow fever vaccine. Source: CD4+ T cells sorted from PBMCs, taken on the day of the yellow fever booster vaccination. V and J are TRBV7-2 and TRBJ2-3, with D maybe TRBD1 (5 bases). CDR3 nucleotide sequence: TGTGCCAGCAGCTGGGGCAGAGATACGCAGTATTTT. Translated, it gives CASSWGRDTQYF.